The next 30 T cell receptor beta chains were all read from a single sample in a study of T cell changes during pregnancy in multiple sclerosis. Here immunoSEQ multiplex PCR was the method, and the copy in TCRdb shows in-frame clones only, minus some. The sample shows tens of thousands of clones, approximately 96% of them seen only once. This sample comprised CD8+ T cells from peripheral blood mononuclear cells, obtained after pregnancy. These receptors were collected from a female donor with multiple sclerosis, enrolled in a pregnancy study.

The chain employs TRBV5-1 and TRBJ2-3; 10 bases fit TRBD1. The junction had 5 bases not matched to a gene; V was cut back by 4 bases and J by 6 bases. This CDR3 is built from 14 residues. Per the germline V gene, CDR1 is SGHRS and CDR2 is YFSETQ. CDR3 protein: CASSPGQGLDTQYF. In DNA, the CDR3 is TGCGCCAGCAGCCCGGGACAGGGGCTGGATACGCAGTATTTT.

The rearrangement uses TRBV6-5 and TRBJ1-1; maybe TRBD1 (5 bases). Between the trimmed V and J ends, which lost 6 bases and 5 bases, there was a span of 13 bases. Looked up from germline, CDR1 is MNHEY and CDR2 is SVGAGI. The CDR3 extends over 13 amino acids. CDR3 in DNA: TGTGCCAGCAGACCGGGACTGGGAACTGAAGCTTTCTTT. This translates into CASRPGLGTEAFF.

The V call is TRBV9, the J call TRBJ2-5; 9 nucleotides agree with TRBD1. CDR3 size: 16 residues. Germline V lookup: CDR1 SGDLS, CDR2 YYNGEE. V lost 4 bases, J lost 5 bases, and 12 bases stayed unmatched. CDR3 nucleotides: TGTGCCAGCAGCCCGCGAGTCGGGACAGGGTTCGAGACCCAGTACTTC. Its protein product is CASSPRVGTGFETQYF.

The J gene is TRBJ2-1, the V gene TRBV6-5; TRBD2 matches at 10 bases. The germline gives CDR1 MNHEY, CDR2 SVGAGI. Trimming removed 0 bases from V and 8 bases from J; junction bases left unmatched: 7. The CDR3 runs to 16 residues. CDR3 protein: CASSYSRASGSYEQFF. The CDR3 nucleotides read TGTGCCAGCAGTTACTCGAGGGCTAGCGGGAGCTATGAGCAGTTCTTC.

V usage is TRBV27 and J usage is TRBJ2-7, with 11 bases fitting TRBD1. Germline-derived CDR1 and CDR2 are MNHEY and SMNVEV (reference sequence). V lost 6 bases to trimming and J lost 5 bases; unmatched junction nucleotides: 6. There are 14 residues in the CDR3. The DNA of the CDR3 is TGTGCCAGCAGCCTTCGGGACAGGGGGGACGAGCAGTACTTC. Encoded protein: CASSLRDRGDEQYF.

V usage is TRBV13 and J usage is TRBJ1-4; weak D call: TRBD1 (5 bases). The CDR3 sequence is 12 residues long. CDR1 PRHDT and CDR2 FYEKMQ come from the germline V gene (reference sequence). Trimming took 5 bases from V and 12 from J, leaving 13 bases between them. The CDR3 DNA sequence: TGTGCCAGCAGCCCGCTGGGGGGGGAACTGTTTTTT. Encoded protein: CASSPLGGELFF.

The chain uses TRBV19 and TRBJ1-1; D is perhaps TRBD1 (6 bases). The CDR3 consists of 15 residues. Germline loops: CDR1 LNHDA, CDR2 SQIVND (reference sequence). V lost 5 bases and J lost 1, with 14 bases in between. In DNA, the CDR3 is TGTGCCAGTAGTGGGCAGGGGCGAAAGAACACTGAAGCTTTCTTT. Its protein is CASSGQGRKNTEAFF. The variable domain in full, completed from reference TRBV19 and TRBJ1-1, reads DGGITQSPKYLFRKEGQNVTLSCEQNLNHDAMYWYRQDPGQGLRLIYYSQIVNDFQKGDIAEGYSVSREKKESFPLTVTSAQKNPTAFYLCASSGQGRKNTEAFFGQGTRLTVV.

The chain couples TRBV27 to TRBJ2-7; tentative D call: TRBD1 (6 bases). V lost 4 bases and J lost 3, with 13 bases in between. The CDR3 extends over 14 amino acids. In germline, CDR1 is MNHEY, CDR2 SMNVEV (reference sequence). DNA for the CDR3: TGTGCCAGCAGTTCCAGGGGAAGCTTCTACGAGCAGTACTTC. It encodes CASSSRGSFYEQYF.

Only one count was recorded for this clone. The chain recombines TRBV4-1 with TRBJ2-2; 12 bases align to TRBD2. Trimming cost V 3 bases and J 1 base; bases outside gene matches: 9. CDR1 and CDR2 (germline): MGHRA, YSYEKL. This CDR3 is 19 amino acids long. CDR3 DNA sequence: TGCGCCAGCAGCCAGTCCATGGGGACTAGCGGGCGGAACACCGGGGAGCTGTTTTTT. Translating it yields CASSQSMGTSGRNTGELFF.

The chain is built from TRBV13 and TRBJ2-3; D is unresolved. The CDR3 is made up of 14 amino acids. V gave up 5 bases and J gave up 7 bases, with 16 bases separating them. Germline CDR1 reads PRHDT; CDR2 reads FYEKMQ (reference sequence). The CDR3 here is CASSPPDKPNTQYF. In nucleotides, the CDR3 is TGTGCCAGCAGCCCTCCCGACAAGCCAAATACGCAGTATTTT. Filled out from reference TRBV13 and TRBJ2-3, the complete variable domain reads AAGVIQSPRHLIKEKRETATLKCYPIPRHDTVYWYQQGPGQDPQFLISFYEKMQSDKGSIPDRFSAQQFSDYHSELNMSSLELGDSALYFCASSPPDKPNTQYFGPGTRLTVL.

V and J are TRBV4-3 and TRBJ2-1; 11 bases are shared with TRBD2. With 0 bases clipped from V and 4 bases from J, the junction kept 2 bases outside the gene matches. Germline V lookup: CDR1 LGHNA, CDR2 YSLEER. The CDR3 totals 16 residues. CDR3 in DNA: TGCGCCAGCAGCCAAGATAGACTAGCGGGATACAATGAGCAGTTCTTC. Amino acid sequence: CASSQDRLAGYNEQFF.

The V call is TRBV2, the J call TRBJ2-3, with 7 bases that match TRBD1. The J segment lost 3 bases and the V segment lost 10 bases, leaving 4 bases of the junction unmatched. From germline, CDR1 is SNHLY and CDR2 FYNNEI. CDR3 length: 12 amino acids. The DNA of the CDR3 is TGTGCCACCAGACAGGGAACAGATACGCAGTATTTT. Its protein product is CATRQGTDTQYF.

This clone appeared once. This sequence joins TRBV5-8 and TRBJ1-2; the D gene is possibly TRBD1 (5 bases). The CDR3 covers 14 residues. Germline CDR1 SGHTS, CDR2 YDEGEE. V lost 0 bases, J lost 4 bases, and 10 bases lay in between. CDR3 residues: CASSLGQGSYGYTF. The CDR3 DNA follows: TGTGCCAGCAGCTTGGGGCAGGGATCCTATGGCTACACCTTC.

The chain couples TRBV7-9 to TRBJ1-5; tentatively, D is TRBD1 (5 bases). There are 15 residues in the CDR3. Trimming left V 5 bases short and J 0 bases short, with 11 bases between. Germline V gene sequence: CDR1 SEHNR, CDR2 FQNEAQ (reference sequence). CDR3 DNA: TGTGCCAGCAGCGCCCAGGGAAATAGCAATCAGCCCCAGCATTTT. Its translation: CASSAQGNSNQPQHF. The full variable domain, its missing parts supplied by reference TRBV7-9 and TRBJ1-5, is DTGVSQNPRHKITKRGQNVTFRCDPISEHNRLYWYRQTLGQGPEFLTYFQNEAQLEKSRLLSDRFSAERPKGSFSTLEIQRTEQGDSAMYLCASSAQGNSNQPQHFGDGTRLSIL.

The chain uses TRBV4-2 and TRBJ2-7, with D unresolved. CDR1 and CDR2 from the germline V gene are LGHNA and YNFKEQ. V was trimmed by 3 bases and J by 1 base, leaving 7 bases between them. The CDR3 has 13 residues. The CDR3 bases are TGTGCCAGCAGCCATGCGGAGTCCTACGAGCAGTACTTC. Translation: CASSHAESYEQYF.

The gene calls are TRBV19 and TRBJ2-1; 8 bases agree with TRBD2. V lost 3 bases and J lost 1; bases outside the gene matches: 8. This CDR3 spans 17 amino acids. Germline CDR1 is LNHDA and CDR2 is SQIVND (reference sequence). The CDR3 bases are TGTGCCAGTAGTATTGGTTCTAGCGGGTTTTCCTACAATGAGCAGTTCTTC. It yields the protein CASSIGSSGFSYNEQFF.

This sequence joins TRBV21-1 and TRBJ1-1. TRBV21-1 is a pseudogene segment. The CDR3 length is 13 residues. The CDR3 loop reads CAIRGFLDSEAFF. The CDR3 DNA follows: TGTGCCATCCGCGGGTTCTTAGACTCTGAAGCTTTCTTT.

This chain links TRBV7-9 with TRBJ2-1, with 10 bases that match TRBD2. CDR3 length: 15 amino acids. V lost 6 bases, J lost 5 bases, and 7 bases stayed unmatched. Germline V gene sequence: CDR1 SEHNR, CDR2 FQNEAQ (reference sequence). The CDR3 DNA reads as TGTGCCAGCAGTTACCCCGGGACTAGCGACAATGAGCAGTTCTTC. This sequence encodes CASSYPGTSDNEQFF.

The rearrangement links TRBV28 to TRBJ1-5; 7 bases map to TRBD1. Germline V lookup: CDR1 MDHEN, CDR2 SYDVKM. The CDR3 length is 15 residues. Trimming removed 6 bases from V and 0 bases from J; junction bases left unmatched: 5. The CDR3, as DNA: TGTGCCAGCAGCTGGGGACAGAGTAGCAATCAGCCCCAGCATTTT. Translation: CASSWGQSSNQPQHF.

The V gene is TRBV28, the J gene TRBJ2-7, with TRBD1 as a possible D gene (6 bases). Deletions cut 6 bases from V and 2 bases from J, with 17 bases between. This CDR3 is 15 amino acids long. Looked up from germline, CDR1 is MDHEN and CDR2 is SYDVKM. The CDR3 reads CASRQTGDTAYEQYF. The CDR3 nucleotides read TGTGCCAGCAGACAAACCGGGGACACAGCCTACGAGCAGTACTTC.

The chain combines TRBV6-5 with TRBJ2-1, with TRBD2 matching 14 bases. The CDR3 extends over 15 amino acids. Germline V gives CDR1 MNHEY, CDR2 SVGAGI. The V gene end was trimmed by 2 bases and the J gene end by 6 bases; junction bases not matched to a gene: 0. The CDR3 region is CASSYGLAGGNEQFF. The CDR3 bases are TGTGCCAGCAGTTACGGACTAGCGGGAGGCAATGAGCAGTTCTTC.

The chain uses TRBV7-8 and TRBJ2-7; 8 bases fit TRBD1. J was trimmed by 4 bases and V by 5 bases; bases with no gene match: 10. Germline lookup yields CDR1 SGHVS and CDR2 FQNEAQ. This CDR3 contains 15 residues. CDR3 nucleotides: TGTGCCAGCAGCCAAGAACAGGGGGTCTTTTACGAGCAGTACTTC. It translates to CASSQEQGVFYEQYF. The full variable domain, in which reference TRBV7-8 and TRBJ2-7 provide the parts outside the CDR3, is GAGVSQSPRYKVAKRGQDVALRCDPISGHVSLFWYQQALGQGPEFLTYFQNEAQLDKSGLPSDRFFAERPEGSVSTLKIQRTQQEDSAVYLCASSQEQGVFYEQYFGPGTRLTVT.

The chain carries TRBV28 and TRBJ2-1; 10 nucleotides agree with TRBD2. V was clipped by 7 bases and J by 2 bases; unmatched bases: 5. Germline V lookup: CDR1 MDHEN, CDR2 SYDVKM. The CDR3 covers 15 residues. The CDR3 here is CASTQGLAAYNEQFF. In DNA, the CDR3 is TGTGCCAGCACCCAAGGACTAGCGGCCTACAATGAGCAGTTCTTC.

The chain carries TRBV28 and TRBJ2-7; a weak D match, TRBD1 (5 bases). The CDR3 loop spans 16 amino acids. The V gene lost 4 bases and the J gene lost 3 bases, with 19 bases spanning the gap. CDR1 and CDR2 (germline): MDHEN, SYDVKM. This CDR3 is CASSSTLGHLSYEQYF. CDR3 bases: TGTGCCAGCAGTTCGACCCTTGGACACCTGAGCTACGAGCAGTACTTC.

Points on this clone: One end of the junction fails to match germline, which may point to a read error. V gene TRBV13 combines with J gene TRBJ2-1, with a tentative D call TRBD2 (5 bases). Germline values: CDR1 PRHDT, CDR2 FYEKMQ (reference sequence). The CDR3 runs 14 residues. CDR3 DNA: TGTGCCAGCAGCCTAGGCAAGGCGGTTTCGGGGTGGTTCTTC. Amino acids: CASSLGKAVSGWFF.

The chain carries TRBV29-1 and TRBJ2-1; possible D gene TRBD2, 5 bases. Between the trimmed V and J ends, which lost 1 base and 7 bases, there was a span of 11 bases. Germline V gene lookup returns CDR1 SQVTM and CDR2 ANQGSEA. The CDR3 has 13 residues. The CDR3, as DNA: TGCAGCGTTGAAGGAGGGTGGCATAATGAGCAGTTCTTC. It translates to CSVEGGWHNEQFF.

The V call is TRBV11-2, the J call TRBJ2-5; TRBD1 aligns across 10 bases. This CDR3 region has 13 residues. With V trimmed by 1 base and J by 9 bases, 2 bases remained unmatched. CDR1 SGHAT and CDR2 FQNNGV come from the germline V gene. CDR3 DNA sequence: TGTGCCAGCAGCTTAGGGACAGGGGGGTCCCAGTACTTC. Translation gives CASSLGTGGSQYF.

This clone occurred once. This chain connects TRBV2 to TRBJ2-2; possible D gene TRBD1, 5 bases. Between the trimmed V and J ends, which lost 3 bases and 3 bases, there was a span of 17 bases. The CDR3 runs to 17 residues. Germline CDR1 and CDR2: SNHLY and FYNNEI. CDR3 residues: CASSEVGQGTDTGELFF. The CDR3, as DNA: TGTGCCAGCAGTGAGGTCGGGCAGGGTACGGACACCGGGGAGCTGTTTTTT. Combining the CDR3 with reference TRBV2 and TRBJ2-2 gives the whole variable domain EPEVTQTPSHQVTQMGQEVILRCVPISNHLYFYWYRQILGQKVEFLVSFYNNEISEKSEIFDDQFSVERPDGSNFTLKIRSTKLEDSAMYFCASSEVGQGTDTGELFFGEGSRLTVL.

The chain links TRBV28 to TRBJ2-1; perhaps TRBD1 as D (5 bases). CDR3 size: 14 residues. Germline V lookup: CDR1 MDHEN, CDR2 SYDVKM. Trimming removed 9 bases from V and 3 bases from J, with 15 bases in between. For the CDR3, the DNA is TGTGCCAGTTATGCCCAAGACAGCTACAATGAGCAGTTCTTC. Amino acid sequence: CASYAQDSYNEQFF.

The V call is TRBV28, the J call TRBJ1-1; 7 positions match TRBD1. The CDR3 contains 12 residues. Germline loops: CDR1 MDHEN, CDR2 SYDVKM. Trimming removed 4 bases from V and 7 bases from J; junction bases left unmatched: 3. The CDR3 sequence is CASSWGDSEAFF. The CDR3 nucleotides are TGTGCCAGCAGTTGGGGGGACAGTGAAGCTTTCTTT.